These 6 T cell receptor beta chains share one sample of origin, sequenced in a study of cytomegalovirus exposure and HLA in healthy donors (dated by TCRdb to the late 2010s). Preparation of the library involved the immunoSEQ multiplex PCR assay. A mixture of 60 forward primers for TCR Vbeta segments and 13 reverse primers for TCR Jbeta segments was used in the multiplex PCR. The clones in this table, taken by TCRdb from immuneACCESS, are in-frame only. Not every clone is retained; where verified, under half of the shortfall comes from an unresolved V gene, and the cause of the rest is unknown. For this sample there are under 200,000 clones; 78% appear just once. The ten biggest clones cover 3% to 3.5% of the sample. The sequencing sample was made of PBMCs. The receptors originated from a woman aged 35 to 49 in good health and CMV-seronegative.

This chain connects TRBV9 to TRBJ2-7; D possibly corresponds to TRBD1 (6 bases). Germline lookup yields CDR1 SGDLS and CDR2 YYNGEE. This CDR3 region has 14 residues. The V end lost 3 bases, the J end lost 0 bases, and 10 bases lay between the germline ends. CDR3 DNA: TGTGCCAGCAGCGCCGAGGACAGCTCCTACGAGCAGTACTTC. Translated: CASSAEDSSYEQYF.

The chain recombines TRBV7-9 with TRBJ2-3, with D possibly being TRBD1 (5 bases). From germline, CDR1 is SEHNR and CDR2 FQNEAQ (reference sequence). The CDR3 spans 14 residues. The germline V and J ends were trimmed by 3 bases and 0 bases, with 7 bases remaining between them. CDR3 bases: TGTGCCAGCAGCTTCAGGGTGAGCACAGATACGCAGTATTTT. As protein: CASSFRVSTDTQYF. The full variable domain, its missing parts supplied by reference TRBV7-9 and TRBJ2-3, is DTGVSQNPRHKITKRGQNVTFRCDPISEHNRLYWYRQTLGQGPEFLTYFQNEAQLEKSRLLSDRFSAERPKGSFSTLEIQRTEQGDSAMYLCASSFRVSTDTQYFGPGTRLTVL.

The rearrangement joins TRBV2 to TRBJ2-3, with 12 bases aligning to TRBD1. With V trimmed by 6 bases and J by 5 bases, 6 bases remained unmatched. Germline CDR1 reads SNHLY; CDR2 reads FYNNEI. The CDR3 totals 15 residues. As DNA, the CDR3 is TGTGCCAGCAGGGGGACAGGGGGCACATTAGATACGCAGTATTTT. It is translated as CASRGTGGTLDTQYF.

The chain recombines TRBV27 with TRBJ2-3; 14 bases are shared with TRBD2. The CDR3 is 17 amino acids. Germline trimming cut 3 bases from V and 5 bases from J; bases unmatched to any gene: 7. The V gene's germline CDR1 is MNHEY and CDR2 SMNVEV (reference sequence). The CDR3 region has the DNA TGTGCCAGCAGTTTGGGGACTAGCGGGGGCCCTCAAGATACGCAGTATTTT. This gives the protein CASSLGTSGGPQDTQYF.

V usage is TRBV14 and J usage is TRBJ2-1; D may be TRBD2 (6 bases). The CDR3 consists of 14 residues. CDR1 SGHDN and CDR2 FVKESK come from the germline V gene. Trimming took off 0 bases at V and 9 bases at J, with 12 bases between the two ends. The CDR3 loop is CASSQEVGGSEQFF. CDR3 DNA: TGTGCCAGCAGCCAAGAAGTGGGGGGAAGTGAGCAGTTCTTC.

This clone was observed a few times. The CDR3 spells CASSFGQKNEKLFF. CDR3 in DNA: TGTGCCAGCAGTTTCGGACAGAAGAATGAAAAACTGTTTTTT. The genes are TRBV27 and TRBJ1-4; perhaps TRBD1 as D (6 bases). Germline loops: CDR1 MNHEY, CDR2 SMNVEV (reference sequence). Trimming stripped 3 bases from V and 5 bases from J, with 10 bases between. The CDR3 has 14 amino acids.